By share, the clone carrying this TCR beta chain ranks as medium-sized. TCRdb independently ran MiXCR on the reads; one entry per CDR3 protein. Counted here are about 2,500 distinct CDR3 sequences, approximately 6.4% occurring once; the ten biggest clones make up over 2%. Germline lookup yields CDR1 SGHTA and CDR2 FQGNSA. The CDR3 consists of 15 residues. Trimming removed 5 bases at V and 3 bases at J, with 13 bases between. These data are taken from a study of type 1 regulatory T cells. About the research overall: This in vitro CD4 product, T-allo10, is enriched for Tr1 cells and alloantigen-specific.

Sequenced input: CD4+ T cells, either the whole sample or a sorted fraction (not recorded which). The TCR sequence derives from a human donor in good health. This rearrangement joins TRBV7-2 to TRBJ2-2, with D possibly matching TRBD2 (5 bases). The CDR3 DNA reads TGTGCCAGCAGCACTCGACGGGAAGACACCGGGGAGCTGTTTTTT. Protein sequence: CASSTRREDTGELFF.